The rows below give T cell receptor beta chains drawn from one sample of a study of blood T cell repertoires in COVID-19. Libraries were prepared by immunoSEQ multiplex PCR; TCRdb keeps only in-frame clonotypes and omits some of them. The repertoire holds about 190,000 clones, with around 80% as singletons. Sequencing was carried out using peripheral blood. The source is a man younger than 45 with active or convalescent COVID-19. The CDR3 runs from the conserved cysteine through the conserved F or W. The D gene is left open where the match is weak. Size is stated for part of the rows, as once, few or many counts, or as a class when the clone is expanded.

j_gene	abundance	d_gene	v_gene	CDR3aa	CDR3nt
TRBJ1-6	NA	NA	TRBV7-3	CASRSQGGSPLHF	TGTGCCAGCAGATCGCAAGGCGGATCACCCCTCCACTTT
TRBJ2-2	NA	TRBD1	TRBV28	CASSSTGVPNTGELFF	TGTGCCAGCAGCTCCACAGGGGTCCCGAACACCGGGGAGCTGTTTTTT
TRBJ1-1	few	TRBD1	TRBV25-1	CASSETGGNTEAFF	TGTGCCAGCAGTGAGACAGGGGGTAACACTGAAGCTTTCTTT
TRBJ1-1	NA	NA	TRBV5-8	CASSVSGVTEAFF	TGTGCCAGCAGCGTGTCGGGAGTCACTGAAGCTTTCTTT
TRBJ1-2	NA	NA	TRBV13	CASSLALKGSYGYTF	TGTGCCAGCAGCTTGGCTTTGAAAGGGAGCTATGGCTACACCTTC
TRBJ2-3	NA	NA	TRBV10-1	CASSVRGTSTDTQYF	TGCGCCAGCAGTGTTAGGGGCACTAGCACAGATACGCAGTATTTT
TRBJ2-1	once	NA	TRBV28	CASSPGPLSYNEQFF	TGTGCCAGCAGTCCGGGTCCCCTTTCCTACAATGAGCAGTTCTTC
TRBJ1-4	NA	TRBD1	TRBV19	CASKRDSLNEKLFF	TGTGCCAGTAAGAGGGACAGCCTTAATGAAAAACTGTTTTTT
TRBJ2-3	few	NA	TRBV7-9	CASKSGDGTDTQYF	TGTGCCAGCAAATCAGGGGATGGCACAGATACGCAGTATTTT
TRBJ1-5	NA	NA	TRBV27	CASSRTDSNQPQHF	TGTGCCAGCAGTCGGACAGATAGCAATCAGCCCCAGCATTTT
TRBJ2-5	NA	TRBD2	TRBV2	CASSEAGGPEETQYF	TGTGCCAGCAGTGAAGCGGGAGGGCCGGAGGAGACCCAGTACTTC
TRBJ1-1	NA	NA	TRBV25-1	CASSRGYTEAFF	TGTGCCAGCAGCAGGGGTTACACTGAAGCTTTCTTT
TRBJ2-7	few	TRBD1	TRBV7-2	CASSLRSAGGEQYF	TGTGCCAGCAGCTTAAGGAGCGCAGGGGGCGAGCAGTACTTC
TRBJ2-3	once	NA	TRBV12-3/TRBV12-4	CASRRGGADTQYF	TGTGCCAGCAGAAGGGGGGGAGCAGATACGCAGTATTTT
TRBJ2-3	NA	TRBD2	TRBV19	CASSIAAGAGTDTQYF	TGTGCCAGTAGTATCGCAGCGGGAGCGGGCACAGATACGCAGTATTTT
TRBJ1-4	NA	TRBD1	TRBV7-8	CASSFIRDRLNEKLFF	TGTGCCAGCAGCTTCATCCGGGACAGGCTTAATGAAAAACTGTTTTTT
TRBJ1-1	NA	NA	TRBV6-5	CASMQGRTEAFF	TGTGCCAGCATGCAGGGAAGGACTGAAGCTTTCTTT
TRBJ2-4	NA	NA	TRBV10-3	CAISERQGRSDIQYF	TGTGCCATCAGTGAGCGGCAGGGAAGGTCGGACATTCAGTACTTC
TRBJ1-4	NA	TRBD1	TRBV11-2	CASSLTAQGAGEKLFF	TGTGCCAGCAGCTTAACGGCCCAGGGGGCAGGCGAAAAACTGTTTTTT
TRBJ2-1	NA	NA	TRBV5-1	CASGGGGAPSYNEQFF	TGCGCCAGCGGGGGAGGCGGGGCCCCCTCCTACAATGAGCAGTTCTTC
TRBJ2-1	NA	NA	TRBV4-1	CASSQGLNEQFF	TGCGCCAGCAGCCAAGGTCTCAATGAGCAGTTCTTC
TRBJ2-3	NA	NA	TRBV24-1	CATSGLRGTDTQYF	TGTGCCACCAGTGGTCTCAGGGGAACAGATACGCAGTATTTT